Shown below are 22 T cell receptor beta chains from a single sample sequenced in a study of blood T cell repertoires in COVID-19. Assay used: immunoSEQ multiplex PCR; TCRdb lists only in-frame clones, some missing. Altogether around 26,000 clones are present, around two thirds being singletons, with the ten largest covering 7.3%. The sequenced sample was peripheral blood. These receptors originate from a man aged 55 to 69 with active or convalescent COVID-19.

This chain links TRBV5-4 with TRBJ2-7, with TRBD1 as a possible D gene (5 bases). Germline V gives CDR1 SGHNT, CDR2 YYREEE (reference sequence). There are 15 residues in the CDR3. Trimming left V 3 bases short and J 7 bases short, with 20 bases between. For the CDR3, the DNA is TGTGCCAGCAGCTCGGAGAGCGCAGGGAAAGAAGAGCAGTACTTC. It yields the protein CASSSESAGKEEQYF.

J is TRBJ2-5 and V is TRBV4-1, with D tentatively TRBD2 (6 bases). This CDR3 spans 17 amino acids. Trimming removed 0 bases from V and 7 bases from J, with 21 bases in between. Germline assignment: CDR1 MGHRA and CDR2 YSYEKL. The CDR3: CASSQERRGAGLGTQYF. CDR3 in DNA: TGCGCCAGCAGCCAAGAGCGGCGGGGCGCAGGTTTGGGGACCCAGTACTTC.

This clone came up a few times. This chain joins TRBV27 and TRBJ2-7; 11 nucleotides match TRBD2. V gave up 7 bases and J gave up 3 bases; unmatched junction bases: 5. Germline CDR1 and CDR2: MNHEY and SMNVEV (reference sequence). The CDR3 loop spans 14 amino acids. In DNA, the CDR3 is TGTGCCAGCAAGACTAGCGGGAAGTTCTACGAGCAGTACTTC. Encoded protein: CASKTSGKFYEQYF.

This clone came up once. The chain carries TRBV27 and TRBJ1-2; 9 bases map to TRBD1. Germline CDR1 and CDR2: MNHEY and SMNVEV (reference sequence). Unmatched junction bases numbered 13, after V lost 1 base and J lost 7 bases. This CDR3 region has 17 residues. The CDR3 DNA reads TGTGCCAGCAGTTTATATTCCCCAGACAGGGGGAAGGGTGGCTACACCTTC. This translates into CASSLYSPDRGKGGYTF.

The chain uses TRBV6-5 and TRBJ1-2; 8 positions match TRBD1. This CDR3 is 12 amino acids long. V gave up 7 bases and J gave up 7 bases; unmatched junction bases: 5. CDR1 is MNHEY and CDR2 is SVGAGI in the germline V gene. The CDR3 DNA follows: TGTGCCAGCACGACAGGGGCTCGTGGCTACACCTTC. This codes for CASTTGARGYTF.

V is TRBV7-8 and J is TRBJ2-1; D possibly corresponds to TRBD1 (6 bases). V lost 4 bases to trimming and J lost 3 bases, with 13 bases between them. Germline V gives CDR1 SGHVS, CDR2 FQNEAQ. The CDR3 loop spans 15 amino acids. This CDR3 reads CASSSTGTNYNEQFF. DNA of the CDR3: TGTGCCAGCAGCTCCACCGGGACAAACTACAATGAGCAGTTCTTC.

The chain has TRBV5-1 and TRBJ2-1; maybe TRBD2 (5 bases). The V and J ends lost 3 bases and 7 bases respectively, with 14 bases between them. The germline V gene encodes CDR1 SGHRS and CDR2 YFSETQ. This CDR3 has 14 residues. The DNA of the CDR3 is TGCGCCAGCAGCTACTTTCGAGCGGCTAATGAGCAGTTCTTC. Encoded protein: CASSYFRAANEQFF.

This chain links TRBV28 with TRBJ2-5; weak D call: TRBD1 (5 bases). This CDR3 has 15 residues. Germline V gene lookup returns CDR1 MDHEN and CDR2 SYDVKM. V lost 5 bases and J 3 bases, leaving 16 bases between the germline ends. CDR3 DNA sequence: TGTGCCAGCAGTGGCTCTGTGGGGCAGAAAGAGACCCAGTACTTC. Translating it yields CASSGSVGQKETQYF.

The chain couples TRBV7-6 to TRBJ2-2; no clear D. V was shortened by 0 bases and J by 6 bases, with 14 bases between the two germline ends. CDR1 is SGHVS, CDR2 FNYEAQ, per germline. The CDR3 loop spans 16 amino acids. In DNA, the CDR3 is TGTGCCAGCAGCTTAGCGCACGGTGTGGTAGCCGGGGAGCTGTTTTTT. Translated: CASSLAHGVVAGELFF.

This clone was counted between two and nine times. V is TRBV11-2 and J is TRBJ1-1; D is unresolved. Germline V gives CDR1 SGHAT, CDR2 FQNNGV. Trimming stripped 6 bases from V and 1 base from J, with 6 bases between. The CDR3 is 12 residues long. The CDR3 reads CASRAANTEAFF. The CDR3 DNA is TGTGCCAGCAGAGCGGCGAACACTGAAGCTTTCTTT.

This clone was recorded only once. The chain is built from TRBV27 and TRBJ2-3; 14 bases line up with TRBD2. Germline values: CDR1 MNHEY, CDR2 SMNVEV (reference sequence). Unmatched junction bases numbered 9, after V lost 6 bases and J lost 4 bases. CDR3 size: 17 residues. The CDR3 loop reads CASRGLAGAFSSDTQYF. CDR3 coding DNA: TGTGCCAGCAGGGGACTAGCGGGAGCGTTCAGCTCAGATACGCAGTATTTT.

Regarding this clone: Within the sample, other DNA sequences also encode this same CDR3. The gene calls are TRBV5-1 and TRBJ2-1, with TRBD2 matching over 7 bases. Trimming took 0 bases from V and 4 from J; bases not matched to a gene: 7. Germline CDR1 reads SGHRS; CDR2 reads YFSETQ. CDR3 length: 16 amino acids. The CDR3 coding sequence is TGCGCCAGCAGCTTGGTGGCTAGCGGAGGGTACAATGAGCAGTTCTTC. This codes for CASSLVASGGYNEQFF.

This sequence joins TRBV7-2 and TRBJ2-1; 11 bases line up with TRBD2. Germline trimming cut 4 bases from V and 2 bases from J; bases unmatched to any gene: 10. This CDR3 spans 18 amino acids. CDR1 and CDR2 from the germline V gene are SGHTA and FQGNSA. CDR3 loop: CASSSDVTSGTTYNEQFF. The DNA for the CDR3 is TGTGCCAGCAGCTCCGATGTGACTAGCGGGACCACCTACAATGAGCAGTTCTTC.

The genes are TRBV4-1 and TRBJ2-1; 8 bases are shared with TRBD1. CDR3 length: 17 amino acids. Trimming cost V 4 bases and J 6 bases; bases outside gene matches: 14. Germline CDR1 and CDR2: MGHRA and YSYEKL. Written as DNA, the CDR3 is TGCGCCAGCAGCCGCAAGCTTGTGGAACAGGGGGGCAATGAGCAGTTCTTC. This translates into CASSRKLVEQGGNEQFF.

J is TRBJ1-2 and V is TRBV5-1; 7 positions agree with TRBD1. Germline CDR1 is SGHRS and CDR2 is YFSETQ. V lost 7 bases to trimming and J lost 8 bases; unmatched junction nucleotides: 8. This CDR3 has 12 residues. DNA for the CDR3: TGCGCCAGCTCCGAGGGGGCTCACGGCTACACCTTC. Protein product: CASSEGAHGYTF.

The chain carries TRBV19 and TRBJ1-1; maybe TRBD1 (5 bases). This CDR3 comprises 15 residues. V gave up 5 bases and J gave up 1 base, with 14 bases separating them. Germline CDR1 is LNHDA and CDR2 is SQIVND (reference sequence). DNA for the CDR3: TGTGCCAGTAGTTCGACCGGGACTCCGAACACTGAAGCTTTCTTT. Protein product: CASSSTGTPNTEAFF. Filled out from reference TRBV19 and TRBJ1-1, the complete variable domain reads DGGITQSPKYLFRKEGQNVTLSCEQNLNHDAMYWYRQDPGQGLRLIYYSQIVNDFQKGDIAEGYSVSREKKESFPLTVTSAQKNPTAFYLCASSSTGTPNTEAFFGQGTRLTVV.

V usage is TRBV4-1 and J usage is TRBJ2-5, with 10 bases aligning to TRBD2. Germline loops: CDR1 MGHRA, CDR2 YSYEKL. The V and J ends lost 0 bases and 7 bases, in that order; junction bases with no gene match: 8. This CDR3 is 16 amino acids long. CDR3 nucleotide sequence: TGCGCCAGCAGCCAAGATGCCGGACTAGCGGCCAGGACCCAGTACTTC. Translation: CASSQDAGLAARTQYF.

This clone was observed a handful of times. The chain uses TRBV2 and TRBJ1-2; 7 bases line up with TRBD1. This CDR3 contains 15 residues. Germline V gene sequence: CDR1 SNHLY, CDR2 FYNNEI. The J segment lost 8 bases and the V segment lost 8 bases, leaving 17 bases of the junction unmatched. CDR3 residues: CASSQTSGQLGGYTF. CDR3 DNA sequence: TGTGCCAGCTCACAGACCTCGGGACAGTTAGGGGGCTACACCTTC.

This chain uses TRBV10-1 with TRBJ2-5; 7 bases align to TRBD1. J lost 4 bases, V lost 3 bases, and 11 bases had no gene match. This CDR3 has 16 amino acids. Germline V gene data show CDR1 as WNHNN and CDR2 as SYGVQD (reference sequence). The CDR3 region has the DNA TGCGCCAGCAGTGACCCGATTACAGGGGTTGGAGAGACCCAGTACTTC. Residues: CASSDPITGVGETQYF.

Of note for this clone: The sample carries other DNA sequences with the same CDR3. This sequence joins TRBV20-1 and TRBJ1-1; possibly TRBD1 for D (5 bases). Trimming took 3 bases from V and 0 from J, leaving 11 bases between them. Germline CDR1 is DFQATT and CDR2 is SNEGSKA (reference sequence). The CDR3 is 14 amino acids. The CDR3 DNA reads TGCAGTGCTAGTAGGGAGGGGATGAACACTGAAGCTTTCTTT. Its protein is CSASREGMNTEAFF.

J is TRBJ2-7 and V is TRBV9; the D is unclear. There are 14 residues in the CDR3. V lost 0 bases, J lost 3 bases, and 10 bases lay in between. Germline loops: CDR1 SGDLS, CDR2 YYNGEE. Here the CDR3 reads CASSVDAVHYEQYF. The DNA of the CDR3 is TGTGCCAGCAGCGTAGATGCGGTCCACTACGAGCAGTACTTC. The variable domain in full, with the rest retrieved from reference TRBV9 and TRBJ2-7, is DSGVTQTPKHLITATGQRVTLRCSPRSGDLSVYWYQQSLDQGLQFLIQYYNGEERAKGNILERFSAQQFPDLHSELNLSSLELGDSALYFCASSVDAVHYEQYFGPGTRLTVT.

As for this clone: One end of the junction fails to match germline, which may point to a read error. V and J are TRBV9 and TRBJ2-6; 7 nucleotides align to TRBD1. The V gene's germline CDR1 is SGDLS and CDR2 YYNGEE. This CDR3 contains 18 residues. For the CDR3, the DNA is TGTGCCAGCAACGTAGTCGGACAGGCTTCATCTGGGGCCAACGTCCTGACTTTC. It is translated as CASNVVGQASSGANVLTF. The variable domain in full, completed from reference TRBV9 and TRBJ2-6, reads DSGVTQTPKHLITATGQRVTLRCSPRSGDLSVYWYQQSLDQGLQFLIQYYNGEERAKGNILERFSAQQFPDLHSELNLSSLELGDSALYFCASNVVGQASSGANVLTFGAGSRLTVL.